The TCR beta chain under discussion was sequenced for a study of cytomegalovirus exposure and HLA in healthy donors (dated by TCRdb to 2016 to 2017). Looking at the study overall: An earlier analysis of approximately 550 of the donors reported 250 to 300 Gb of sequence data and some 100 million unique TCR beta sequences from roughly 200 million T cells. Roughly 320 gigabases of sequencing data and around 90 million unique TCR sequences made up an early release that covered about 640 HLA-typed donors. Of the 350 to 450 genotyped donors, less than 90% were placed in the genetic ancestry cluster associated with self-reported Caucasian donors. The aim of the study was to test whether cataloging public T cell receptors could identify signatures of past pathogen exposure. The T cell repertoires of 666 subjects were profiled by immunosequencing and related to cytomegalovirus serostatus. Along with the approximately 600-subject first cohort, a separate validation cohort of over a hundred different subjects was used. The study combined high-throughput TCR immunosequencing, statistical association of individual TCRs with disease status, and machine learning to predict cytomegalovirus infection status. A later analysis re-analyzed previously published TCR beta repertoires from 600 to 850 donors and added high-resolution HLA genotyping to study TCR occurrence patterns. Rather than using new phenotypic data, the later analysis identified candidate immune exposures from TCR beta sequences and from how often those sequences occurred across donors. To decide whether each TCR beta V gene segment behaved as functional or pseudogenic, an earlier analysis of 587 of the donors relied on high-throughput TCR beta sequencing. Donor age, sex, ethnicity and CMV serostatus were collected together with the repertoire data. A later genetic analysis took genome-wide SNP genotypes for 398 of the 666 donors and used that subset as a discovery cohort. All discovery cohort repertoires had been generated on a single sequencing platform. HLA typing included class I and class II loci at four-digit resolution. The number of typed donors differed by locus: roughly 620-640 for A, B, C, DRB1 and DQB1; 500 to 550 for DQA1; about 600 for DPA1; and around 490 for DPB1. Because of strong linkage in the cohort, roughly five DR-DQ haplotypes were treated as single units for association and clustering. Across 398 genotyped donors of the cohort, an average of 235,054 unique TCR beta nucleotide sequences per donor were sequenced, and roughly 20% of those sequences were non-productive. Overall results and qualifications from the work: Across donors, most TCR sequences were observed very rarely, whereas some public TCRs were present in many individuals. The earlier analysis of a few hundred of the donors excluded 15 to 20 rarely observed V segments, including chromosome 9 orphons, because counts were too low. Strong co-occurrence of HLA alleles, especially DR and DQ, made assigning TCR associations to individual alleles difficult. A later analysis found that HLA-associated TCR beta chains were more clonally expanded and had lower generation probabilities than equally common non-associated chains. The presence/absence analyses assumed that sequencing depth was roughly uniform across donors, and that assumption may not be true. Several of the top co-occurrence clusters appeared to be linked to parvovirus B19, influenza, CMV and Epstein-Barr virus, according to a later analysis. Because HLA typing was missing for some donors at each locus, association tests included only the typed subset. In the study, about 150 TCR beta chains were listed as associated with cytomegalovirus. The cohort was sequenced for TCR beta chains only, and without alpha or paired-chain data the features that could be detected were limited. A further reported finding was that TCR beta sequences accurately predicted the HLA-A and HLA-B alleles for most subjects in the first cohort. According to a later analysis, most CMV-associated TCR beta chains appeared to be HLA-restricted, and the HLA associations seemed to be driven largely by CMV exposure. In a later genetic analysis, a missense DCLRE1C variant was associated with V-gene and J-gene trimming of TCR beta chains, and the association was replicated in an independent cohort. In a later analysis, about 16,000 TCR beta sequences were associated with specific HLA alleles at a false discovery rate of 0.05. Some IMGT-functional V segments, including TRBV6-2 and TRBV6-3, could not be told apart with the 87-base-pair reads, so those segments were excluded. Linkage disequilibrium might explain the correlated functional status among segregating V segments, but an unknown experimental factor could not be excluded. A cluster of highly shared sequence variants was judged likely to be a technical artifact of the sequencing pipeline. The authors suggested that the approach could potentially be extended to other disease states and immunological phenotypes. Three of the identified cytomegalovirus-associated TCR beta chains were confirmed in vitro to be specific for cytomegalovirus antigens. Compared with the approximately 600-donor mean, donors in an Asian-associated ancestry cluster had fewer N-insertions in productive TCRs, according to a later genetic analysis. In both the original and validation cohorts, the classifier was reported to diagnose cytomegalovirus status with high specificity and sensitivity. In an earlier analysis of around 600 of the donors, most TCR beta V segments appeared in productive rearrangements about 90% or about 30% of the time, broadly matching IMGT annotations. CMV serostatus was the only immune exposure information available for the cohort. In a later analysis, the rate of TCR association differed among HLA loci, with DRB1 alleles having the most associated TCRs and HLA-C alleles having the fewest.

From its cysteine to its phenylalanine, the CDR3 spans 12 amino acids. The sequence is cut down to CDR3 DNA, 36 bases in frame from base 1. CDR1 is given as SGHTA and CDR2 as FQGNSA, both from the germline V gene. Here V drops 5 bases and J drops 15 bases, and the junction holds 7 bases not matched to any gene. The cohort was made up of 650 to 700 healthy bone marrow donors. At the time of sampling, all cohort members were nominally healthy, though unrecorded immune exposures were likely present. The donor was CMV seropositive and was included in the group of 300 or so seropositive cohort members. A peripheral blood sample was provided by each donor, and peripheral blood mononuclear cells were used for TCR beta sequencing. Genomic DNA extraction from the blood cell samples was performed with the Qiagen DNeasy Blood Extraction Kit. Comments on this clone: Its antigen is not yet known. No base quality values were provided; no much bigger clone lies one nucleotide off.

The library came from the immunoSEQ multiplex PCR assay. The multiplex PCR relied on a mix of 60 forward primers for TCR Vbeta segments and 13 reverse primers for TCR Jbeta segments. A multiplex PCR assay on genomic DNA amplified the CDR3 region of rearranged TCR beta genes. The Illumina HiSeq System was used to sequence the amplified TCR beta libraries as 87-base-pair reads. Under the source paper's analysis protocol: A later analysis counted some 74 million unique TCR beta chains across the 650 to 800 repertoires, and around 9.9 million of these chains were shared by at least two donors. Raw reads were error-corrected and collapsed into unique sequences by a nearest-neighbor algorithm in which closely related sequences were merged to remove PCR and sequencing errors. To assign V, D and J gene segments, CDR3 sequences were aligned to IMGT reference sequences. Each retained sequence needed at least a six-nucleotide match to both a V gene segment and a J gene segment. Rearrangements were called productive when the CDR3 lacked stop codons and stayed in frame with V and J; all others were non-productive. CDR3 was defined by IMGT convention, running from the second conserved V-encoded cysteine to the conserved J-encoded phenylalanine. In an earlier analysis of 500 to 650 of the donors, sequences lacking an unambiguous match to a single V gene segment were excluded. An earlier analysis of a few hundred of the donors called V segments functional above 56.7% productive rearrangements and segregating when the between-donor standard deviation exceeded 5%. A statistical classification framework was developed to diagnose cytomegalovirus status using the catalog of TCR beta chain sequences. V and J gene assignment, in a later analysis, came from comparing TCR nucleotide sequences with IMGT/GENE-DB human TR gene sequences. The TCRdist pipeline was used in a later analysis to assign CDR3 sequences and most-parsimonious VDJ recombination scenarios. In a later analysis, each TCR beta chain was defined by its CDR3 amino acid sequence together with its V-gene family, and reads without a unique V-gene family were excluded. To address suspected cross-contamination and a sequencing artifact, a later analysis removed several hundred highly shared, low-generation-probability nucleotide sequences. A later analysis calculated a clonal expansion index for each public chain from normalized within-repertoire ranks of inferred template counts. In a later analysis, generation probabilities were computed with a VDJ recombination model fitted to out-of-frame rearrangements, and the resulting probabilities were checked against IGoR. A later analysis scored TCR-TCR, TCR-HLA and TCR-CMV co-occurrence with hypergeometric tests, applying a repertoire-size bias correction to TCR pairs. A later analysis estimated false discovery rates by permuting HLA or CMV assignments 20 times. In a later analysis, co-occurring TCRs were grouped using DBSCAN, with TCRdist sequence similarity added in when clustering inside HLA-allele-positive subsets. Repertoires with fewer than 30,000 or more than 120,000 public chains were left out of co-occurrence clustering, as were several repertoires with anomalous nucleotide sharing. As stored in TCRdb, this immuneACCESS dataset retains in-frame rearrangements with V and J assigned. A fraction of the clones does not appear; measured against another copy, unresolved V genes explain less than half of the discrepancy, and the remainder lacks a known reason. D and trimming come from the DNA, and the V and J calls and clone size come from that table. The sample table holds over 100,000 clones, of which roughly four fifths were seen once. The top ten clonotypes cover 22% of the sample.

Material for sequencing was PBMCs. The source of this sequence is a man between 25 and 39 years old in good health and CMV-seropositive. The chain is assembled from TRBV7-2 and TRBJ2-1; TRBD2 agrees with 10 junctional bases. The DNA sequence is as follows: TGTGCCAGCAGCCGTAGCGGGGGGCCTTTGTTCTTC. This is translated as CASSRSGGPLFF.